This TCR beta chain emerged from a study of control samples from healthy donors and cancer patients. V lost 3 bases, J lost 2 bases, and 4 bases lay in between. This CDR3 spans 12 amino acids. Repertoires were generated with immunoSEQ multiplex PCR, while TCRdb's copy carries only in-frame clones and drops some. The sample holds 70,000 to 85,000 clones, roughly 84% seen once. Details on this clone: This same CDR3 is encoded by further DNA sequences in the sample.

The chain employs TRBV12-3 or TRBV12-4 and TRBJ1-1, with D hard to call. Specimen: PBMCs. The sequence was obtained from a man between 60 and 75 years old with head and neck cancer. The CDR3 is CASSFVNTEAFF. As DNA, the CDR3 is TGTGCCAGCAGTTTCGTAAACACTGAAGCTTTCTTT.